This TCR beta chain came from a study of blood T cell repertoires in COVID-19. Study-wide context: PBMCs, B-cell-depleted T cells, or T cells provided the cDNA or gDNA that made up the material.

The CDR3 sequence is 18 residues long. Trimming cost V 4 bases and J 7 bases, with 28 bases left between them. The germline V gene encodes CDR1 MDHEN and CDR2 SYDVKM. TCRdb's table, derived via immunoSEQ multiplex PCR, lists solely in-frame clones and lacks some. This sample carries about 130,000 clones, approximately 85% of them seen once, and the ten largest clones take around 3.2%. Sample: peripheral blood. The chain carries TRBV28 and TRBJ1-2, with no clear D. The receptor comes from an elderly woman with COVID-19, enrolled during active disease. The CDR3 DNA follows: TGTGCCAGCAGTTCCCGCCCCGGACCCTTAAACGCTGAGGGTGGCTACACCTTC. It codes for CASSSRPGPLNAEGGYTF.